This entry lists 15 T cell receptor beta chains sequenced from one sample in a study of cytomegalovirus exposure and HLA in healthy donors. Both 60 Vbeta primers and 13 Jbeta primers went into the PCR. Here immunoSEQ multiplex PCR was the method, and the copy in TCRdb shows in-frame clones only, minus some. The sample records approximately 140,000 clones, roughly 77% being singletons. The sample taken for sequencing was PBMCs. These receptor sequences come from a human donor in good health.

CDR3 region: CASSLTSGEQYF. The DNA for the CDR3 is TGTGCCAGCAGCTTAACTAGCGGCGAGCAGTACTTC. The chain links TRBV11-2 to TRBJ2-7; TRBD2 matches 8 bases. J gave up 6 bases and V 2 bases, and 0 bases lay outside the gene matches. The CDR3 totals 12 residues. The germline gives CDR1 SGHAT, CDR2 FQNNGV.

The chain joins TRBV7-6 to TRBJ1-5; D uncertain. This CDR3 has 14 residues. V lost 5 bases to trimming and J lost 4 bases, with 12 bases between them. Germline V gene lookup returns CDR1 SGHVS and CDR2 FNYEAQ. This CDR3 reads CASSPGGGNQPQHF. In DNA, the CDR3 is TGTGCCAGCAGCCCCGGCGGAGGGAATCAGCCCCAGCATTTT. Drawing the rest from reference TRBV7-6 and TRBJ1-5, the complete variable domain is GAGVSQSPRYKVTKRGQDVALRCDPISGHVSLYWYRQALGQGPEFLTYFNYEAQQDKSGLPNDRFSAERPEGSISTLTIQRTEQRDSAMYRCASSPGGGNQPQHFGDGTRLSIL.

The J gene is TRBJ2-3, the V gene TRBV4-1, with 11 bases fitting TRBD2. V shed 3 bases and J 0 bases; nucleotides not matched to a gene: 5. Looked up from germline, CDR1 is MGHRA and CDR2 is YSYEKL. The CDR3 is 17 residues long. The CDR3 loop reads CASSHPLAGASTDTQYF. The CDR3 coding sequence is TGCGCCAGCAGCCACCCACTAGCGGGGGCTAGCACAGATACGCAGTATTTT.

This chain connects TRBV21-1 to TRBJ2-4; the DNA was not compared with TRBD1, the D call given in the table. TRBV21-1 is annotated as a pseudogene. The CDR3 has 16 residues. CDR3 nucleotides: TGTGCCAGCAGCAAATGGGGGGACAGGGTTACAAACATTCAGTACTTC. The encoded protein is CASSKWGDRVTNIQYF.

This chain connects TRBV7-2 to TRBJ2-4, with no clear D. Germline V lookup: CDR1 SGHTA, CDR2 FQGNSA. V dropped 5 bases and J dropped 1 base, with 12 bases sitting between them. The CDR3 is 15 amino acids. CDR3 bases: TGTGCCAGCAGCCCAGTTTTTGTGGCCAAAAACATTCAGTACTTC. Its protein product is CASSPVFVAKNIQYF.

V and J are TRBV28 and TRBJ1-2; D not certain. Germline V gene lookup returns CDR1 MDHEN and CDR2 SYDVKM. V was trimmed by 2 bases and J by 2 bases, leaving 12 bases between them. The CDR3 contains 15 residues. CDR3 loop: CASSLVVLPNYGYTF. The CDR3 coding sequence is TGTGCCAGCAGTTTAGTTGTCCTACCGAACTATGGCTACACCTTC.

This rearrangement joins TRBV6-5 to TRBJ1-1, with D perhaps matching TRBD1 (6 bases). Germline lookup yields CDR1 MNHEY and CDR2 SVGAGI. CDR3 length: 12 residues. V was trimmed by 7 bases and J by 6 bases, leaving 12 bases between them. CDR3 amino acids: CASTRDNAEAFF. Written as DNA, the CDR3 is TGTGCCAGCACCCGGGACAACGCTGAAGCTTTCTTT.

The CDR3 sequence is CASSLGRRPSGRALADTQYF. In DNA, the CDR3 is TGTGCCAGCAGTTTAGGTCGGAGGCCTAGCGGGAGGGCCCTCGCAGATACGCAGTATTTT. This chain uses TRBV27 with TRBJ2-3; 12 nucleotides agree with TRBD2. The CDR3 is 20 amino acids. V lost 2 bases to trimming and J lost 4 bases; unmatched junction nucleotides: 16. CDR1 and CDR2 (germline): MNHEY, SMNVEV (reference sequence).

The rearrangement uses TRBV6-5 and TRBJ1-1; 10 positions match TRBD1. The CDR3 runs 13 residues. Germline assignment: CDR1 MNHEY and CDR2 SVGAGI. The J segment lost 9 bases and the V segment lost 7 bases, leaving 8 bases of the junction unmatched. The CDR3 is CASTTLTGGKAFF. CDR3 coding DNA: TGTGCCAGCACTACTCTGACAGGGGGCAAAGCTTTCTTT.

The rearrangement joins TRBV7-6 to TRBJ1-1; 9 bases agree with TRBD1. The CDR3 has 14 amino acids. Trimming cost V 1 base and J 5 bases; bases outside gene matches: 2. Germline V lookup: CDR1 SGHVS, CDR2 FNYEAQ. CDR3 nucleotides: TGTGCCAGCAGCTTAGACAGGGGGCGGACTGAAGCTTTCTTT. Protein sequence: CASSLDRGRTEAFF.

The rearrangement joins TRBV4-2 to TRBJ2-2, with 12 nucleotides matching TRBD1. The CDR3 runs 18 residues. J gave up 7 bases and V 1 base, and 10 bases lay outside the gene matches. Germline CDR1 LGHNA, CDR2 YNFKEQ. The CDR3 loop is CASSQVRQGDRGRGELFF. The CDR3 DNA sequence: TGTGCCAGCAGCCAAGTTAGGCAGGGGGACAGGGGGCGCGGGGAGCTGTTTTTT.

This clone was seen once. This chain joins TRBV30 and TRBJ1-4; D is ambiguous. The CDR3 runs 12 residues. The germline gives CDR1 GTSNPN, CDR2 SVGIG (reference sequence). Deletions cut 0 bases from V and 8 bases from J, with 7 bases between. The CDR3 loop is CAWSVTIEKLFF. DNA for the CDR3: TGTGCCTGGAGTGTGACAATCGAAAAACTGTTTTTT.

The rearrangement joins TRBV4-1 to TRBJ2-5; perhaps TRBD2 as D (6 bases). This CDR3 comprises 17 residues. Germline CDR1 and CDR2: MGHRA and YSYEKL. Trimming removed 0 bases from V and 11 bases from J, with 25 bases in between. The DNA for the CDR3 is TGCGCCAGCAGCCAAGATTATATGGGGGACTCGAGGTGGGAGCAGTACTTC. Translated: CASSQDYMGDSRWEQYF.

The genes are TRBV28 and TRBJ2-7; 7 bases are a match to TRBD1. Germline values: CDR1 MDHEN, CDR2 SYDVKM. This CDR3 has 14 amino acids. V trimming: 3 bases; J trimming: 2 bases; junction bases outside the gene matches: 4. The DNA of the CDR3 is TGTGCCAGCAGTTTGTGGGACAGCACCTACGAGCAGTACTTC. Translation gives CASSLWDSTYEQYF.

This rearrangement joins TRBV14 to TRBJ2-1; 14 positions match TRBD2. Unmatched junction bases numbered 3, after V lost 4 bases and J lost 4 bases. Per germline, CDR1 SGHDN and CDR2 FVKESK. The CDR3 consists of 16 residues. The CDR3 DNA reads as TGTGCCAGCAGCCGGACTAGCGGGAGGTCATACAATGAGCAGTTCTTC. Translated, it gives CASSRTSGRSYNEQFF. Looking up the rest from reference TRBV14 and TRBJ2-1 gives the full variable domain: EAGVTQFPSHSVIEKGQTVTLRCDPISGHDNLYWYRRVMGKEIKFLLHFVKESKQDESGMPNNRFLAERTGGTYSTLKVQPAELEDSGVYFCASSRTSGRSYNEQFFGPGTRLTVL.